The 30 T cell receptor beta chains listed next were all sequenced from one sample in a study of shared clonotypes between healthy human individuals. Some clones are missing from TCRdb's copy, which holds only in-frame ones; the method was immunoSEQ multiplex PCR. Of 550,000 to 800,000 clones in the sample, less than 85% were seen once. The specimen was memory CD4+ T cells sorted from blood. Noted subset: CD45RA-negative fraction. The receptor source for this set is a woman younger than 45 in good health.

The V and J genes are TRBV18 and TRBJ1-3; D is uncertain. Germline lookup yields CDR1 KGHSH and CDR2 LQKENI. The CDR3 runs 15 residues. The ends were cut back, 2 bases at V and 0 bases at J, with 8 bases in the middle. The CDR3 is CASSPDRSSGNTIYF. Written as DNA, the CDR3 is TGTGCCAGCTCACCAGACCGCAGCTCTGGAAACACCATATATTTT.

The rearrangement links TRBV11-3 to TRBJ2-3, with D possibly TRBD1 on 5 matching bases. The germline CDR1 and CDR2 sequences are SGHNT and YENEEA. With 0 bases removed from V and 10 bases from J, the gap between germline ends came to 8 bases. The CDR3 totals 12 residues. CDR3 region: CASSLEGEAQYF. The CDR3 nucleotides read TGTGCCAGCAGCTTAGAAGGGGAAGCGCAGTATTTT.

The chain is built from TRBV5-8 and TRBJ2-3; TRBD1 agrees at 10 bases. The V gene's germline CDR1 is SGHTS and CDR2 YDEGEE. Trimming cost V 0 bases and J 2 bases; bases outside gene matches: 0. The CDR3 runs 15 residues. The CDR3 sequence: CASSLGQGATDTQYF. The CDR3 DNA is TGTGCCAGCAGCTTGGGACAGGGGGCCACAGATACGCAGTATTTT.

This clone has a handful of counts. The chain links TRBV11-2 to TRBJ2-7; perhaps D is TRBD1 or TRBD2 (6 bases each). V was cut by 4 bases and J by 0 bases, with 13 bases left in between. CDR1 SGHAT and CDR2 FQNNGV come from the germline V gene. There are 15 residues in the CDR3. The CDR3 region has the DNA TGTGCCAGCAGCTCGGTCTGGGGGGCCTCCTACGAGCAGTACTTC. Its translation is CASSSVWGASYEQYF.

The CDR3 region has the DNA TGTGCCACCAGCAGAGATCGTGTGTCGATCTACGAGCAGTACTTC. Protein: CATSRDRVSIYEQYF. This chain connects TRBV15 to TRBJ2-7; the D is unclear. The CDR3 spans 15 residues. V was pared by 0 bases and J by 3 bases, with 12 bases between. Germline CDR1 and CDR2: LNHNV and YYDKDF (reference sequence).

This clone was seen ten or more times. This chain uses TRBV5-1 with TRBJ2-1; a possible D gene is TRBD2 (5 bases). The V gene lost 2 bases and the J gene lost 2 bases, with 11 bases spanning the gap. Germline V gene sequence: CDR1 SGHRS, CDR2 YFSETQ. The CDR3 loop spans 15 amino acids. The DNA for the CDR3 is TGCGCCAGCAGCTTTTTGGCGGAGGCCTACAATGAGCAGTTCTTC. Its translation: CASSFLAEAYNEQFF.

This chain uses TRBV7-8 with TRBJ1-1; D gene unclear. Trimming shortened V by 5 bases and J by 4 bases, and 14 bases separated the two germline ends. Germline CDR1 reads SGHVS; CDR2 reads FQNEAQ. This CDR3 comprises 14 residues. The CDR3 DNA is TGTGCCAGCAGCCCCACGAGGTTCAGCACTGAAGCTTTCTTT. Translated, it gives CASSPTRFSTEAFF.

The chain links TRBV6-6 to TRBJ2-7; D perhaps matches TRBD2 (5 bases). V was pared by 4 bases and J by 2 bases, with 12 bases between. Germline V gene lookup returns CDR1 MNHNY and CDR2 SVGAGI (reference sequence). The CDR3 is made up of 14 amino acids. CDR3 region: CASSWAGGAYEQYF. CDR3 sequence (DNA): TGTGCCAGCAGTTGGGCGGGCGGTGCCTACGAGCAGTACTTC.

The CDR3 sequence is CASSVGGDSGSDTQYF. CDR3 bases: TGTGCCAGCAGCGTAGGGGGAGATTCGGGATCAGATACGCAGTATTTT. This rearrangement joins TRBV9 to TRBJ2-3, with a possible D match to TRBD2 (5 bases). CDR1 and CDR2 (germline): SGDLS, YYNGEE. V lost 0 bases, J lost 4 bases, and 15 bases lay in between. This CDR3 is 16 amino acids long. Variable domain in full (rest from reference TRBV9 and TRBJ2-3): DSGVTQTPKHLITATGQRVTLRCSPRSGDLSVYWYQQSLDQGLQFLIQYYNGEERAKGNILERFSAQQFPDLHSELNLSSLELGDSALYFCASSVGGDSGSDTQYFGPGTRLTVL.

The chain couples TRBV12-5 to TRBJ2-1; a weak D match, TRBD2 (6 bases). CDR3 length equals 12 residues. Trimming shortened V by 0 bases and J by 10 bases, and 7 bases separated the two germline ends. CDR1 and CDR2 (germline): LGHNT, FRNRAP. CDR3 coding DNA: TGTGCTAGTGGTTTGGTGCGGGAAGAGCAGTTCTTC. As protein: CASGLVREEQFF.

This chain connects TRBV19 to TRBJ2-3, with a possible D match to TRBD2 (6 bases). The germline V and J ends were trimmed by 5 bases and 2 bases, with 17 bases remaining between them. CDR3 size: 16 residues. Germline V gives CDR1 LNHDA, CDR2 SQIVND (reference sequence). In nucleotides, the CDR3 is TGTGCCAGTAGTCCACACGGGGGACTTGCCACAGATACGCAGTATTTT. Amino acids: CASSPHGGLATDTQYF.

The chain has TRBV5-1 and TRBJ1-2, with 8 nucleotides matching TRBD1. J lost 2 bases, V lost 4 bases, and 1 base had no gene match. Germline lookup yields CDR1 SGHRS and CDR2 YFSETQ. The CDR3 sequence is 13 residues long. In nucleotides, the CDR3 is TGCGCCAGCAGCCGACAGGGGAACTATGGCTACACCTTC. This translates into CASSRQGNYGYTF.

CDR3 DNA: TGCGCCAGCAGCCCGGGACTAGCGGGACGGGATGAGCAGTTCTTC. Amino acid sequence: CASSPGLAGRDEQFF. The chain links TRBV5-1 to TRBJ2-1; 13 bases align to TRBD2. The CDR3 contains 15 residues. Germline-derived CDR1 and CDR2 are SGHRS and YFSETQ. J lost 8 bases, V lost 4 bases, and 6 bases had no gene match. The full variable domain, rest sourced from reference TRBV5-1 and TRBJ2-1, is KAGVTQTPRYLIKTRGQQVTLSCSPISGHRSVSWYQQTPGQGLQFLFEYFSETQRNKGNFPGRFSGRQFSNSRSEMNVSTLELGDSALYLCASSPGLAGRDEQFFGPGTRLTVL.

Comment on this clone: The sample has other DNA sequences that encode this CDR3 too. CDR3 DNA sequence: TGCGCCAGCAGCCAAGTGCCAGGCAATCAGCCCCAGCATTTT. It is translated as CASSQVPGNQPQHF. This sequence joins TRBV4-1 and TRBJ1-5, with D hard to call. Germline V gene data show CDR1 as MGHRA and CDR2 as YSYEKL. Trimming pared 1 base from V and 2 bases from J, leaving 6 bases between. The CDR3 extends over 14 amino acids.

This clone was counted only a few times. The chain is built from TRBV19 and TRBJ2-5; D may be TRBD2 (5 bases). The V end lost 4 bases, the J end lost 5 bases, and 20 bases lay between the germline ends. CDR1 is LNHDA, CDR2 SQIVND, per germline (reference sequence). The CDR3 spans 16 residues. DNA for the CDR3: TGTGCCAGTAGTAACCCGGGTATGCGGTGGAGGGAGACCCAGTACTTC. This encodes CASSNPGMRWRETQYF.

Comments on this clone: This may arise from a read error, as a much more abundant clone is one base away. Different DNA sequences within this sample yield the same CDR3. J is TRBJ2-3 and V is TRBV5-6, with D unresolved. The V and J ends lost 2 bases and 2 bases respectively, with 3 bases between them. Germline V gives CDR1 SGHDT, CDR2 YYEEEE. The CDR3 is 12 amino acids. CDR3: CASSLSTDTQYF. As DNA, the CDR3 is TGTGCCAGCAGCTTATCCACAGATACGCAGTATTTT.

The CDR3 DNA reads TGTGCCAGCAGATCTCCTGGCAGGATGTACGAGCAGTACTTC. As protein: CASRSPGRMYEQYF. The chain couples TRBV11-2 to TRBJ2-7, with D unclear. Trimming shortened V by 6 bases and J by 4 bases, and 16 bases separated the two germline ends. Germline V gives CDR1 SGHAT, CDR2 FQNNGV. The CDR3 is 14 amino acids.

A few counts support this clone. Other nucleotide sequences from this sample produce the same CDR3. The V call is TRBV18, the J call TRBJ1-1; a weak D match, TRBD1 (6 bases). V shed 3 bases and J shed 1 base, with 9 bases lying between them. The CDR3 is 14 residues long. Germline CDR1 reads KGHSH; CDR2 reads LQKENI. DNA of the CDR3: TGTGCCAGCTCACCCACAGGGACGAACACTGAAGCTTTCTTT. Its protein is CASSPTGTNTEAFF. The variable domain in full, with the rest retrieved from reference TRBV18 and TRBJ1-1, is NAGVMQNPRHLVRRRGQEARLRCSPMKGHSHVYWYRQLPEEGLKFMVYLQKENIIDESGMPKERFSAEFPKEGPSILRIQQVVRGDSAAYFCASSPTGTNTEAFFGQGTRLTVV.

The CDR3 DNA follows: TGTGCCAGCAGTGGGGGTATGGGCAGCTCGAACACCGGGGAGCTGTTTTTT. As protein: CASSGGMGSSNTGELFF. The chain uses TRBV6-1 and TRBJ2-2; no firm D call. CDR1 MNHNS and CDR2 SASEGT come from the germline V gene. Trimming took 4 bases from V and 0 from J, leaving 15 bases between them. The CDR3 runs to 17 residues.

This clone was counted a few times. The rearrangement joins TRBV5-4 to TRBJ2-7; 8 bases line up with TRBD2. The CDR3 spans 15 residues. The germline V gene encodes CDR1 SGHNT and CDR2 YYREEE (reference sequence). The V and J ends lost 5 bases and 2 bases, in that order; junction bases with no gene match: 9. The CDR3 spells CASSLVKRETYEQYF. The CDR3 DNA is TGTGCCAGCAGTCTCGTGAAGCGGGAGACCTACGAGCAGTACTTC.

This chain links TRBV6-1 with TRBJ2-7; TRBD1 matches 9 bases. The CDR3 runs 14 residues. V dropped 6 bases and J dropped 2; count of bases not matched to a gene: 5. Germline V gene lookup returns CDR1 MNHNS and CDR2 SASEGT. The CDR3 DNA follows: TGTGCCAGCAGGGGACAGGGAAAGACCTACGAGCAGTACTTC. Residues: CASRGQGKTYEQYF.

This chain joins TRBV11-2 and TRBJ2-6; 10 bases agree with TRBD1. Unmatched junction bases numbered 13, after V lost 10 bases and J lost 1 base. Germline loops: CDR1 SGHAT, CDR2 FQNNGV. CDR3 length equals 18 residues. The CDR3 region has the DNA TGTGCCATCAGGGCCCCGGACAGGGGGTTATCTGGGGCCAACGTCCTGACTTTC. It yields the protein CAIRAPDRGLSGANVLTF.

The gene calls are TRBV6-5 and TRBJ2-7; D remains unclear. This CDR3 region has 15 residues. Germline V gene data show CDR1 as MNHEY and CDR2 as SVGAGI. Trimming left V 0 bases short and J 4 bases short, with 13 bases between. DNA for the CDR3: TGTGCCAGCAGTTACTCAGGCCTATCCGAGTACGAGCAGTACTTC. Its protein is CASSYSGLSEYEQYF.

V gene TRBV5-6 combines with J gene TRBJ1-4; D unresolved. Trimming took 0 bases from V and 5 from J, leaving 5 bases between them. Germline V gives CDR1 SGHDT, CDR2 YYEEEE. This CDR3 contains 13 residues. The CDR3 protein is CASSLGRNEKLFF. The CDR3 coding sequence is TGTGCCAGCAGCTTGGGCCGGAATGAAAAACTGTTTTTT.

This clone was observed a few times. The chain carries TRBV7-3 and TRBJ2-2, with D perhaps matching TRBD1 or TRBD2 (5 bases each). CDR1 is SGHTA and CDR2 is FQGTGA in the germline V gene. Trimming removed 4 bases from V and 2 bases from J, with 8 bases in between. The CDR3 has 14 residues. CDR3 DNA: TGTGCCAGCAGCTGGGACGGCAACACCGGGGAGCTGTTTTTT. It translates to CASSWDGNTGELFF.

This chain uses TRBV27 with TRBJ2-5; D remains unclear. The CDR3 contains 12 residues. The germline V gene has CDR1 MNHEY and CDR2 SMNVEV (reference sequence). V gave up 0 bases and J gave up 5 bases, with 4 bases separating them. The CDR3 DNA reads as TGTGCCAGCAGTTTATCGGGGGAGACCCAGTACTTC. Protein sequence: CASSLSGETQYF.

This chain links TRBV7-9 with TRBJ1-3; D remains unclear. Germline CDR1 and CDR2: SEHNR and FQNEAQ (reference sequence). The V end lost 7 bases, the J end lost 0 bases, and 10 bases lay between the germline ends. The CDR3 has 14 residues. The CDR3 DNA reads TGTGCCAGCAACCCAGGCTACTCTGGAAACACCATATATTTT. Amino acid sequence: CASNPGYSGNTIYF. Looking up the rest from reference TRBV7-9 and TRBJ1-3 gives the full variable domain: DTGVSQNPRHKITKRGQNVTFRCDPISEHNRLYWYRQTLGQGPEFLTYFQNEAQLEKSRLLSDRFSAERPKGSFSTLEIQRTEQGDSAMYLCASNPGYSGNTIYFGEGSWLTVV.

The chain uses TRBV2 and TRBJ1-1; a weak D match, TRBD1 (5 bases). The germline V and J ends were trimmed by 8 bases and 5 bases, with 15 bases remaining between them. This CDR3 spans 13 amino acids. Germline V gene sequence: CDR1 SNHLY, CDR2 FYNNEI. In nucleotides, the CDR3 is TGTGCCAGCGGCAGGGACGGCATGACTGAAGCTTTCTTT. It codes for CASGRDGMTEAFF.

The sample holds a few counts of this clone. This rearrangement joins TRBV5-8 to TRBJ1-3; D uncertain. Germline values: CDR1 SGHTS, CDR2 YDEGEE. Trimming removed 0 bases at V and 3 bases at J, with 16 bases between. This CDR3 contains 17 residues. The CDR3 sequence: CASSLGGTRRIGNTIYF. DNA of the CDR3: TGTGCCAGCAGCTTGGGGGGAACCAGGAGAATTGGAAACACCATATATTTT. The whole variable domain, remainder taken from reference TRBV5-8 and TRBJ1-3, is EAGVTQSPTHLIKTRGQQATLRCSPISGHTSVYWYQQALGLGLQFLLWYDEGEERNRGNFPPRFSGRQFPNYSSELNVNALELEDSALYLCASSLGGTRRIGNTIYFGEGSWLTVV.

The J gene is TRBJ2-7, the V gene TRBV11-2; D is uncertain. Germline assignment: CDR1 SGHAT and CDR2 FQNNGV. Deletions cut 2 bases from V and 6 bases from J, with 14 bases between. CDR3 length: 14 residues. The CDR3 protein is CASSLPHQWGEQYF. In DNA form, the CDR3 reads TGTGCCAGCAGCTTACCCCACCAGTGGGGCGAGCAGTACTTC.